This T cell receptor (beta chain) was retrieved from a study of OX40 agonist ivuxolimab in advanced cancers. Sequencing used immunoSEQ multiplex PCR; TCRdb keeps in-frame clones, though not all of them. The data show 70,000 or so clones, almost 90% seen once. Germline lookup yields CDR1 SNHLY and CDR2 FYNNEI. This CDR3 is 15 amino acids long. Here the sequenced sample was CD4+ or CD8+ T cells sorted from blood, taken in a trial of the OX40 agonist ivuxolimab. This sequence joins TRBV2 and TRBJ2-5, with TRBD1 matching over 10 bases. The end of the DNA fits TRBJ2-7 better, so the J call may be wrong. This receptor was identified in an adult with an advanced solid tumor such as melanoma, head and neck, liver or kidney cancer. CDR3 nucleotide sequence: TGTGCCAGCAGTGAGATGGGACAGGGGATGTACGAGCAGTACTTC. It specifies CASSEMGQGMYEQYF.